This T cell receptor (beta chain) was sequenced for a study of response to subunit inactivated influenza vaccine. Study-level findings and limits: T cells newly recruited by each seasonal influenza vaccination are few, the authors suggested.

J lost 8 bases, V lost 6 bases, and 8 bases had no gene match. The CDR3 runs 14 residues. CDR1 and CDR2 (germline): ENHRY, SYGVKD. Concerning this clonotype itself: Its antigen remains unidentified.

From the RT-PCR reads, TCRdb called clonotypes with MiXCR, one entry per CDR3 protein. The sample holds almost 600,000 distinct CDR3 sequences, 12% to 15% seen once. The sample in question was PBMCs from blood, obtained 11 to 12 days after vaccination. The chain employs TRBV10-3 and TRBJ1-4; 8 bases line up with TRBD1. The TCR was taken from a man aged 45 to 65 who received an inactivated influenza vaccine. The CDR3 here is CAIRRGQDTEKLFF. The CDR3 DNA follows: TGTGCCATCAGAAGGGGACAGGATACGGAAAAACTGTTTTTT.